These 21 T cell receptor beta chains were all obtained from the same sample, sequenced in a study of OX40 agonist ivuxolimab in advanced cancers. The data were produced by immunoSEQ multiplex PCR, yet TCRdb's version contains in-frame clones alone and is incomplete. In the table there are 80,000 or so clones, roughly 93% of which are singletons. This specimen was CD4+ or CD8+ T cells sorted from blood, taken in a trial of the OX40 agonist ivuxolimab. These receptors were obtained from an adult with an advanced solid tumor such as melanoma, head and neck, liver or kidney cancer.

The chain is built from TRBV7-2 and TRBJ2-7, with D unresolved. Germline V gene data show CDR1 as SGHTA and CDR2 as FQGNSA. Deletions cut 2 bases from V and 0 bases from J, with 8 bases between. This CDR3 is built from 14 residues. In DNA, the CDR3 is TGTGCCAGCAGCTTAACAGCCTTCTCCTACGAGCAGTACTTC. Translated, it gives CASSLTAFSYEQYF.

The rearrangement uses TRBV7-9 and TRBJ2-1, with D uncertain. Between the trimmed V and J ends, which lost 2 bases and 7 bases, there was a span of 6 bases. Germline CDR1 SEHNR, CDR2 FQNEAQ (reference sequence). There are 12 residues in the CDR3. In nucleotides, the CDR3 is TGTGCCAGCAGCTTACAGTCGAATGAGCAGTTCTTC. Translated: CASSLQSNEQFF. Filled out from reference TRBV7-9 and TRBJ2-1, the complete variable domain reads DTGVSQNPRHKITKRGQNVTFRCDPISEHNRLYWYRQTLGQGPEFLTYFQNEAQLEKSRLLSDRFSAERPKGSFSTLEIQRTEQGDSAMYLCASSLQSNEQFFGPGTRLTVL.

CDR3 coding DNA: TGTGCCAGCAGCTCGGGACAGGGTGGCGAAAAACTGTTTTTT. It translates to CASSSGQGGEKLFF. This chain links TRBV7-2 with TRBJ1-4; 9 bases align to TRBD1. V gave up 4 bases and J gave up 8 bases; unmatched junction bases: 5. The CDR3 extends over 14 amino acids. From germline, CDR1 is SGHTA and CDR2 FQGNSA.

This clone was picked up one time. The genes are TRBV5-1 and TRBJ2-3, with 11 bases fitting TRBD2. The CDR3 consists of 16 residues. Losses at the gene ends were 0 bases for V and 1 base for J; bases not matched to a gene: 1. Germline V gene data show CDR1 as SGHRS and CDR2 as YFSETQ. CDR3 loop: CASSLATSGGTDTQYF. The CDR3 nucleotides are TGCGCCAGCAGCTTGGCGACTAGCGGGGGCACAGATACGCAGTATTTT.

The V gene is TRBV2, the J gene TRBJ2-5; 12 nucleotides match TRBD2. Trimming took 3 bases from V and 4 from J; bases not matched to a gene: 9. The CDR3 consists of 17 residues. Germline V gene sequence: CDR1 SNHLY, CDR2 FYNNEI. The DNA for the CDR3 is TGTGCCAGCAGTGAGGGGGGTCTAGCGGGAGGGCCAGAGACCCAGTACTTC. Translation gives CASSEGGLAGGPETQYF.

This chain uses TRBV7-2 with TRBJ2-5; D may be TRBD1 or TRBD2 (5 bases each). The germline V gene encodes CDR1 SGHTA and CDR2 FQGNSA. V was clipped by 1 base and J by 4 bases, with 10 bases between them. The CDR3 runs 14 residues. The CDR3 sequence is CASSLETGGETQYF. Here the CDR3 DNA reads TGTGCCAGCAGCTTAGAAACAGGAGGAGAGACCCAGTACTTC.

V gene TRBV5-1 combines with J gene TRBJ2-7, with 12 bases identical to TRBD1. Germline V gene data show CDR1 as SGHRS and CDR2 as YFSETQ. After removal of 3 bases from V and 7 bases from J, the junction contained 5 bases not matched to a gene. The CDR3 spans 14 residues. In nucleotides, the CDR3 is TGCGCCAGCAGCTCGGGACAGGGGGCGAGAGAGCAGTACTTC. It yields the protein CASSSGQGAREQYF.

V gene TRBV5-1 combines with J gene TRBJ2-1; tentative D call: TRBD2 (6 bases). CDR1 SGHRS and CDR2 YFSETQ come from the germline V gene. The CDR3 is 13 amino acids. The V gene lost 0 bases and the J gene lost 6 bases, with 7 bases spanning the gap. This CDR3 is CASSLGTTNEQFF. CDR3 nucleotide sequence: TGCGCCAGCAGCTTGGGGACTACCAATGAGCAGTTCTTC.

This clone came up once. The chain has TRBV4-1 and TRBJ1-5, with TRBD1 matching over 7 bases. The trim removed 1 base at V and 3 bases at J, leaving 12 bases unmatched. The germline gives CDR1 MGHRA, CDR2 YSYEKL. The CDR3 is made up of 18 amino acids. Here the CDR3 reads CASSQGIPAGQINQPQHF. As DNA, the CDR3 is TGCGCCAGCAGCCAAGGTATTCCGGCGGGACAGATCAATCAGCCCCAGCATTTT.

As DNA, the CDR3 is TGTGCCAGCAGGGGAGACTCCGCCTACGAGCAGTACTTC. Protein: CASRGDSAYEQYF. The J gene is TRBJ2-7, the V gene TRBV7-2; TRBD2 is a possible D gene (5 bases). The CDR3 is 13 amino acids. V was trimmed by 6 bases and J by 2 bases, leaving 11 bases between them. The germline gives CDR1 SGHTA, CDR2 FQGNSA. The whole variable domain, remainder taken from reference TRBV7-2 and TRBJ2-7, is GAGVSQSPSNKVTEKGKDVELRCDPISGHTALYWYRQSLGQGLEFLIYFQGNSAPDKSGLPSDRFSAERTGGSVSTLTIQRTQQEDSAVYLCASRGDSAYEQYFGPGTRLTVT.

This rearrangement joins TRBV19 to TRBJ1-5; TRBD1 aligns across 7 bases. The CDR3 extends over 13 amino acids. J was trimmed by 2 bases and V by 8 bases; bases with no gene match: 3. Germline V lookup: CDR1 LNHDA, CDR2 SQIVND (reference sequence). The CDR3 is CASGGTGNQPQHF. DNA of the CDR3: TGTGCCAGTGGAGGGACAGGCAATCAGCCCCAGCATTTT.

The chain couples TRBV4-1 to TRBJ2-5; TRBD2 matches 7 bases. The CDR3 extends over 15 amino acids. From germline, CDR1 is MGHRA and CDR2 YSYEKL. The V and J ends lost 4 bases and 5 bases, in that order; junction bases with no gene match: 10. The CDR3 sequence: CASSPSGAGTETQYF. DNA for the CDR3: TGCGCCAGCAGCCCCAGTGGAGCGGGGACGGAGACCCAGTACTTC.

A single count supports this clone. This rearrangement joins TRBV7-9 to TRBJ1-2, with a tentative D call TRBD1 (5 bases). CDR1 and CDR2 from the germline V gene are SEHNR and FQNEAQ (reference sequence). This CDR3 has 15 residues. The V end was cut by 1 base, the J end by 4 bases, with 13 bases between. This CDR3 is CASSLDGTESYGYTF. The CDR3 DNA follows: TGTGCCAGCAGCTTAGACGGGACTGAAAGCTATGGCTACACCTTC. Together with reference TRBV7-9 and TRBJ1-2, the CDR3 gives the full variable domain: DTGVSQNPRHKITKRGQNVTFRCDPISEHNRLYWYRQTLGQGPEFLTYFQNEAQLEKSRLLSDRFSAERPKGSFSTLEIQRTEQGDSAMYLCASSLDGTESYGYTFGSGTRLTVV.

The chain links TRBV6-5 to TRBJ2-4; D remains ambiguous. Trimming left V 8 bases short and J 0 bases short, with 11 bases between. CDR1 is MNHEY and CDR2 is SVGAGI in the germline V gene. The length of the CDR3 is 14 residues. CDR3 DNA: TGTGCCAGCTCGACCCTTATAGCCAAAAACATTCAGTACTTC. It encodes CASSTLIAKNIQYF.

The V gene is TRBV2, the J gene TRBJ1-6; 9 bases are shared with TRBD1. The CDR3 is 15 amino acids. Per the germline V gene, CDR1 is SNHLY and CDR2 is FYNNEI. V shed 6 bases and J 7 bases; nucleotides not matched to a gene: 7. The CDR3 coding sequence is TGTGCCAGCAGCGATCAGGGGACAGGGAATTCACCCCTCCACTTT. This encodes CASSDQGTGNSPLHF.

This chain connects TRBV7-2 to TRBJ1-2, with D perhaps matching TRBD1 (6 bases). Per the germline V gene, CDR1 is SGHTA and CDR2 is FQGNSA. This CDR3 spans 15 amino acids. V lost 1 base, J lost 6 bases, and 15 bases lay in between. CDR3 sequence: CASSLVGGQSNGYTF. CDR3 bases: TGTGCCAGCAGCTTAGTTGGGGGCCAGAGTAATGGCTACACCTTC.

This clone was seen once. The genes are TRBV30 and TRBJ2-3; 9 nucleotides match TRBD1. This CDR3 has 13 residues. CDR1 and CDR2 from the germline V gene are GTSNPN and SVGIG (reference sequence). The ends lost 7 bases at V and 3 bases at J; junction bases unmatched: 5. Here the CDR3 reads CAFGQGLTDTQYF. In DNA, the CDR3 is TGTGCCTTCGGACAGGGGTTGACAGATACGCAGTATTTT.

The J gene is TRBJ1-5, the V gene TRBV15, with 9 bases identical to TRBD1. CDR3 length: 13 amino acids. Germline V gives CDR1 LNHNV, CDR2 YYDKDF (reference sequence). V was clipped by 4 bases and J by 8 bases; unmatched bases: 3. CDR3 in amino acids: CATSNDRGEPQHF. The CDR3 DNA reads as TGTGCCACCAGCAACGACAGGGGGGAGCCCCAGCATTTT.

The chain links TRBV7-2 to TRBJ2-1; 7 bases are shared with TRBD1. Germline CDR1 reads SGHTA; CDR2 reads FQGNSA. Trimming cost V 6 bases and J 4 bases; bases outside gene matches: 15. This CDR3 has 17 amino acids. This CDR3 is CASRIGRGQKIYNEQFF. For the CDR3, the DNA is TGTGCCAGCAGGATTGGTAGGGGACAGAAAATTTACAATGAGCAGTTCTTC.

The V call is TRBV9, the J call TRBJ1-2; D is undetermined. V was pared by 3 bases and J by 5 bases, with 8 bases between. CDR3 length equals 12 residues. CDR1 is SGDLS and CDR2 is YYNGEE in the germline V gene. CDR3 amino acids: CASSAVEYGYTF. In DNA, the CDR3 is TGTGCCAGCAGCGCCGTGGAGTATGGCTACACCTTC.

This chain links TRBV15 with TRBJ2-5; a possible D gene is TRBD2 (5 bases). The germline CDR1 and CDR2 sequences are LNHNV and YYDKDF (reference sequence). The V end lost 8 bases, the J end lost 5 bases, and 12 bases lay between the germline ends. The CDR3 is 12 residues long. The CDR3 protein is CATGSGYETQYF. As DNA, the CDR3 is TGTGCCACCGGCTCGGGGTACGAGACCCAGTACTTC.